These 25 T cell receptor beta chains share one sample of origin, sequenced in a study of blood T cells in healthy people across ages. A J-beta primer mix and a sample-barcoded 5' primer were used in a second PCR of roughly 6 to 11 cycles. In TCRdb, the 5' RACE reads were re-called with MiXCR into one record per CDR3 protein. Of 950,000 to 1,200,000 distinct CDR3 sequences listed, around two fifths are singletons. Source material: blood. All receptors come from a young man in good health.

A single count supports this clonotype. The chain joins TRBV25-1 to TRBJ2-7, with 9 nucleotides matching TRBD1. The CDR3 runs 14 residues. V was clipped by 10 bases and J by 2 bases; unmatched bases: 9. CDR1 and CDR2 (germline): MGHDK, SYGVNS. The CDR3, as DNA: TGTGCCACCTCCGATGGGACAGGGCCCTACGAGCAGTACTTC. It translates to CATSDGTGPYEQYF.

This sequence joins TRBV7-9 and TRBJ1-2, with a weak D call TRBD1 (5 bases). The CDR3 is made up of 16 amino acids. Deletions cut 4 bases from V and 0 bases from J, with 15 bases between. The germline gives CDR1 SEHNR, CDR2 FQNEAQ (reference sequence). Written as DNA, the CDR3 is TGTGCCAGCAGCTCGGGGGGGGACGGACCTAACTATGGCTACACCTTC. Protein sequence: CASSSGGDGPNYGYTF.

This clonotype was seen a handful of times. This chain connects TRBV29-1 to TRBJ1-1; TRBD1 is a possible D gene (6 bases). Germline V gene lookup returns CDR1 SQVTM and CDR2 ANQGSEA. Trimming stripped 6 bases from V and 3 bases from J, with 11 bases between. The CDR3 spans 12 residues. DNA of the CDR3: TGCAGCGTAACGACAGGATACACTGAAGCTTTCTTT. Its translation: CSVTTGYTEAFF. The entire variable domain, with the rest obtained from reference TRBV29-1 and TRBJ1-1, is as follows: SAVISQKPSRDICQRGTSLTIQCQVDSQVTMMFWYRQQPGQSLTLIATANQGSEATYESGFVIDKFPISRPNLTFSTLTVSNMSPEDSSIYLCSVTTGYTEAFFGQGTRLTVV.

This chain uses TRBV7-2 with TRBJ1-2; a possible D gene is TRBD1 (6 bases). Germline CDR1 is SGHTA and CDR2 is FQGNSA. V was shortened by 1 base and J by 6 bases, with 21 bases between the two germline ends. This CDR3 comprises 17 residues. CDR3 sequence (DNA): TGTGCCAGCAGCTTAGATAGAAGGGGCAGGGGAGTAAATGGCTACACCTTC. It yields the protein CASSLDRRGRGVNGYTF.

The rearrangement joins TRBV12-3 or TRBV12-4 to TRBJ1-5; 9 nucleotides agree with TRBD1. CDR3 length equals 17 residues. With V trimmed by 5 bases and J by 5 bases, 13 bases remained unmatched. The CDR3 sequence is CASSEHGTGQYYQPQHF. In DNA form, the CDR3 reads TGTGCCAGCAGTGAGCATGGGACAGGGCAATATTATCAGCCCCAGCATTTT.

This clonotype turned up a few times. The rearrangement joins TRBV20-1 to TRBJ2-3; D unclear. The CDR3 is made up of 11 amino acids. Germline values: CDR1 DFQATT, CDR2 SNEGSKA (reference sequence). The V end lost 3 bases, the J end lost 6 bases, and 7 bases lay between the germline ends. CDR3 sequence reads: CSASRVDTQYF. The CDR3 DNA reads as TGCAGTGCTAGTCGCGTCGATACGCAGTATTTT.

The chain links TRBV4-1 to TRBJ1-2, with TRBD1 as a possible D gene (6 bases). Germline-derived CDR1 and CDR2 are MGHRA and YSYEKL. This CDR3 has 15 amino acids. Trimming left V 0 bases short and J 2 bases short, with 10 bases between. The CDR3 DNA reads TGCGCCAGCAGCCAAGAGGCTGGGGGCAACTATGGCTACACCTTC. Its protein product is CASSQEAGGNYGYTF.

The chain couples TRBV29-1 to TRBJ2-1; perhaps TRBD1 as D (5 bases). Germline values: CDR1 SQVTM, CDR2 ANQGSEA. This CDR3 is 11 amino acids long. V was clipped by 4 bases and J by 10 bases, with 11 bases between them. The CDR3 nucleotides read TGCAGCGTTGCCCTTAACAGGGAGCAGTTCTTC. This translates into CSVALNREQFF.

The chain carries TRBV27 and TRBJ1-1; TRBD1 might be the D (6 bases). This CDR3 contains 16 residues. Germline CDR1 and CDR2: MNHEY and SMNVEV (reference sequence). V was cut by 1 base and J by 4 bases, with 16 bases left in between. DNA of the CDR3: TGTGCCAGCAGTTTATTGGGGGCAGGGGTGGGCACTGAAGCTTTCTTT. Protein sequence: CASSLLGAGVGTEAFF.

V is TRBV7-8 and J is TRBJ2-1; maybe TRBD1 (6 bases). V was shortened by 5 bases and J by 4 bases, with 21 bases between the two germline ends. Looked up from germline, CDR1 is SGHVS and CDR2 is FQNEAQ. The CDR3 has 17 amino acids. This chain's CDR3 is CASSPRTVLEGYNEQFF. CDR3 sequence (DNA): TGTGCCAGCAGCCCCCGGACAGTCCTCGAGGGTTACAATGAGCAGTTCTTC. Full variable domain (missing parts from reference TRBV7-8 and TRBJ2-1): GAGVSQSPRYKVAKRGQDVALRCDPISGHVSLFWYQQALGQGPEFLTYFQNEAQLDKSGLPSDRFFAERPEGSVSTLKIQRTQQEDSAVYLCASSPRTVLEGYNEQFFGPGTRLTVL.

The chain is built from TRBV6-2 or TRBV6-3 and TRBJ1-2; no reliable D call. The V end lost 2 bases, the J end lost 4 bases, and 11 bases lay between the germline ends. The length of the CDR3 is 14 residues. Germline V gives CDR1 MNHEY, CDR2 SVGEGT. CDR3 protein: CASSYPAAPYGYTF. CDR3 nucleotide sequence: TGTGCCAGCAGTTACCCCGCAGCCCCCTATGGCTACACCTTC.

This clonotype was seen only a few times. The DNA for the CDR3 is TGCAGCGTAGGGGGGGGCAGGGGAAGGATTAGGGACAATGAGCAGTTCTTC. Residues: CSVGGGRGRIRDNEQFF. The genes are TRBV29-1 and TRBJ2-1, with D possibly being TRBD2 (7 bases). The CDR3 is 17 amino acids. Per germline, CDR1 SQVTM and CDR2 ANQGSEA. V lost 6 bases and J lost 5, with 26 bases in between.

A few counts support this clonotype. V usage is TRBV7-9 and J usage is TRBJ1-2; no firm D call. V was cut by 8 bases and J by 1 base, with 14 bases left in between. This CDR3 region has 14 residues. In germline, CDR1 is SEHNR, CDR2 FQNEAQ (reference sequence). CDR3 bases: TGTGCCAGCCGCCCGGTGGAAAATAACTATGGCTACACCTTC. It translates to CASRPVENNYGYTF.

The chain recombines TRBV6-6 with TRBJ2-5, with D maybe TRBD2 (5 bases). V was pared by 5 bases and J by 4 bases, with 11 bases between. The CDR3 consists of 13 residues. Germline V gene lookup returns CDR1 MNHNY and CDR2 SVGAGI (reference sequence). The CDR3 protein is CASSRVEGETQYF. The CDR3 nucleotides are TGTGCCAGCAGTCGAGTAGAGGGAGAGACCCAGTACTTC.

This clonotype appeared a few times. The V call is TRBV9, the J call TRBJ2-2; TRBD1 or TRBD2 may be the D gene (5 bases each). CDR1 SGDLS and CDR2 YYNGEE come from the germline V gene. CDR3 length equals 14 residues. Trimming shortened V by 4 bases and J by 6 bases, and 13 bases separated the two germline ends. DNA for the CDR3: TGTGCCAGCAGCCGGGACCGAGGGGCCGGGGAGCTGTTTTTT. Its protein product is CASSRDRGAGELFF. Supplemented by reference TRBV9 and TRBJ2-2, the full variable domain reads DSGVTQTPKHLITATGQRVTLRCSPRSGDLSVYWYQQSLDQGLQFLIQYYNGEERAKGNILERFSAQQFPDLHSELNLSSLELGDSALYFCASSRDRGAGELFFGEGSRLTVL.

This clonotype turned up a few times. V gene TRBV7-2 combines with J gene TRBJ1-5, with D possibly matching TRBD1 (5 bases). V dropped 8 bases and J dropped 1 base, with 15 bases sitting between them. This CDR3 region has 15 residues. The germline V gene encodes CDR1 SGHTA and CDR2 FQGNSA. The CDR3 region has the DNA TGTGCCAGCTCACCACGGGGCGGGAGCAATCAGCCCCAGCATTTT. Residues: CASSPRGGSNQPQHF.

This clonotype was recorded a few times. This sequence joins TRBV11-1 and TRBJ1-2; a possible D gene is TRBD1 (6 bases). This CDR3 has 15 residues. The germline gives CDR1 SGHAT, CDR2 FQDESV (reference sequence). V lost 5 bases and J 2 bases, leaving 15 bases between the germline ends. CDR3 in amino acids: CASSPLAGANYGYTF. The DNA of the CDR3 is TGTGCCAGCAGCCCACTGGCAGGGGCGAACTATGGCTACACCTTC.

V usage is TRBV9 and J usage is TRBJ2-1; no definite D call. CDR3 size: 15 residues. Germline CDR1 is SGDLS and CDR2 is YYNGEE. The V end lost 0 bases, the J end lost 6 bases, and 13 bases lay between the germline ends. DNA of the CDR3: TGTGCCAGCAGCGTAGATCGGTCTTCGTTCAATGAGCAGTTCTTC. As protein: CASSVDRSSFNEQFF.

V and J are TRBV7-9 and TRBJ1-1; maybe TRBD1 (5 bases). Per the germline V gene, CDR1 is SEHNR and CDR2 is FQNEAQ (reference sequence). V was clipped by 5 bases and J by 1 base, with 11 bases between them. This CDR3 is 14 amino acids long. As DNA, the CDR3 is TGTGCCAGCAGCCAGACAGTAGGGAACACTGAAGCTTTCTTT. Translated: CASSQTVGNTEAFF.

The chain employs TRBV4-2 and TRBJ1-2, with 8 nucleotides matching TRBD1. CDR1 and CDR2 from the germline V gene are LGHNA and YNFKEQ. CDR3 length: 17 residues. V trimming: 1 base; J trimming: 0 bases; junction bases outside the gene matches: 7. DNA of the CDR3: TGTGCCAGCAGCCAAGGGGGACAGGCGGGAGCTAACTATGGCTACACCTTC. Translated, it gives CASSQGGQAGANYGYTF.

In this sample, this clonotype turned up once. The chain recombines TRBV7-2 with TRBJ1-4; 9 nucleotides agree with TRBD1. This CDR3 is 17 amino acids long. The junction had 7 bases not matched to a gene; V was cut back by 5 bases and J by 0 bases. Germline V lookup: CDR1 SGHTA, CDR2 FQGNSA. The CDR3 is CASSPRTGDSTNEKLFF. The CDR3 DNA reads TGTGCCAGCAGCCCCCGGACAGGGGACTCAACTAATGAAAAACTGTTTTTT.

This clonotype was seen ten or more times. This rearrangement joins TRBV20-1 to TRBJ2-1, with TRBD1 as a possible D gene (5 bases). Germline lookup yields CDR1 DFQATT and CDR2 SNEGSKA (reference sequence). With 5 bases removed from V and 8 bases from J, the gap between germline ends came to 19 bases. This CDR3 has 14 residues. DNA for the CDR3: TGCAGTGCTTTCAGGGAAAGGTCAAGCGATGAGCAGTTCTTC. Translation gives CSAFRERSSDEQFF.

This rearrangement joins TRBV6-2 or TRBV6-3 to TRBJ1-1; TRBD1 is a possible D gene (5 bases). V gave up 4 bases and J gave up 2 bases, with 14 bases separating them. This CDR3 has 15 residues. Germline V CDR1 and CDR2: MNHEY, SVGEGT. Here the CDR3 reads CASSSRGLGNTEAFF. The CDR3 DNA sequence: TGTGCCAGCAGTTCCCGGGGACTGGGTAACACTGAAGCTTTCTTT.

Remarks on this clonotype: Since a much larger clone is just one base distant, this may be a read error. The V call is TRBV4-3, the J call TRBJ2-1, with 7 positions matching TRBD2. The last part of the DNA fits TRBJ2-7 better; the J call may be wrong. The CDR3 loop spans 16 amino acids. Looked up from germline, CDR1 is LGHNA and CDR2 is YSLEER. CDR3 coding DNA: TGCGCCAGCAGCCAAGACCGCGGGGGAAACCTCAATGAGCAGTACTTC. The encoded protein is CASSQDRGGNLNEQYF.

This clonotype was observed many times. The CDR3 coding sequence is TGTGCCAGCAGTTTAGGGGGCCCGAACACTGAAGCTTTCTTT. This encodes CASSLGGPNTEAFF. J is TRBJ1-1 and V is TRBV12-3 or TRBV12-4, with a weak D call TRBD1 (5 bases). This CDR3 contains 14 residues. V was trimmed by 1 base and J by 1 base, leaving 7 bases between them.